This entry concerns a single T cell receptor (beta chain). Data came from immunoSEQ multiplex PCR; TCRdb stores just in-frame clones and leaves some out. This sample has a few hundred thousand clones, with roughly 87% found just once. Each participant's cohort was designated according to participant-reported clinical history. The data were taken from a study of blood T cell repertoires in COVID-19. Germline V gives CDR1 SGHRS, CDR2 YFSETQ. CDR3 length equals 15 residues. Trimming removed 3 bases at V and 5 bases at J, with 17 bases between. This TCR was recovered from a woman aged 25 to 39 who had recovered from COVID-19. This rearrangement joins TRBV5-1 to TRBJ2-5, with D perhaps matching TRBD2 (5 bases). Material for sequencing was PBMCs or T cells enriched from blood (not recorded which). DNA for the CDR3: TGCGCCAGCAGCTCAGCTCTCGGGGTGGAGGAGACCCAGTACTTC. It encodes CASSSALGVEETQYF.